The present TCR beta chain was sequenced within a study of shared clonotypes between healthy human individuals (dated by TCRdb to the early 2020s). Describing the broader study: The cohort comprised a couple of women and a few men aged 18 to 49 years. Leukapheresis yielded between about 0.9 and 9 billion PBMCs per donor. Per donor, three plates each were used for CD4 naive and CD4 memory, two for CD8 naive, and one for CD8 memory. Blood TCR repertoires of roughly five healthy adults were deeply sequenced to estimate repertoire size and the extent of clonotype sharing between individuals. To increase sequencing depth and limit assay-specific biases, TCR repertoire library preparation and sequencing were carried out by different laboratories using diverse techniques.

Using the deep immunoSEQ assay, multiplex PCR amplified TCR CDR3 regions from genomic DNA. Genomic DNA extracted from each cell subset was distributed evenly over all wells of several immunoSEQ 96-well plates, and each plate served as one replicate. Each replicate PCR for sorted subsets received roughly 0.2 ug genomic DNA, equal to about 29,000 T cell genomes. The purified libraries were quantified using a Qubit 3.0 fluorometer, sized with a Bioanalyzer 2100, and then quantified again using the KAPA Library Quantification kit. A separate single-read 150-cycle Illumina NextSeq 550 flow cell was used to sequence each immunoSEQ 96-well plate. In the authors' own workflow: Because the immunoSEQ output held only junctional sequences and lacked quality scores, the filtering could not match the filtering applied to full-length reads. To assign V/J genes and CDR3, sequences were annotated against IMGT germline references using PyIR, a Python wrapper for IgBLAST v1.9. Reads were removed for weak V/J assignments (E-value above 1e-6), missing CDR3, stop codons, out-of-frame junctions, or ambiguous translated residues. V3J clonotypes were defined by identical inferred V gene, J gene, and CDR3 amino acid sequence. To compute the percentage overlap between repertoires, the number of shared unique clonotypes was divided by the size of the smaller repertoire. Repertoire richness was assessed with RTK rarefaction, the Chao1 estimator, and Recon v2.1 estimates of unobserved clonotypes. For all TCRbeta clonotypes obtained by the gDNA method from four donors, generation probabilities were computed with OLGA. Entries here come from immuneACCESS through TCRdb and include only in-frame sequences with V and J called. Some clones fail to appear in such tables; in the studies checked, an unresolved V gene covers under half of the shortfall, and the cause of the remainder is unknown. The V and J calls and the clone size are those of that table, but D and trimming were determined from the DNA. Recorded for this sample are millions of clones; about 95% of them occurred a single time. Clones ranked in the top ten supply approximately 1.2% of the sample.

Results and caveats for the whole study, not just this receptor: Based on pairwise subsampling, the degree of clonotype sharing among donors was expected to be affected by sequencing depth. The genetic and exposure-history diversity represented was limited by the small number of donors. Incomplete sequencing was indicated by rarefaction of sorted-subset datasets, despite the large sequencing depth. Sampling was limited to blood, and TCR repertoires in tissue likely differ from TCR repertoires in blood. Larger estimated clonotype richness was generally found for naive subsets than for memory subsets. Around 5.4% of naive CD4, 3.5% of naive CD8, approximately 2.2% of memory CD4, and about 0.4% of memory CD8 clonotypes were shared across a few donors. Compared with non-shared clonotypes, the clonotypes found in all four sorted-subset donors had higher generation probabilities.

Comment on this clone: Its antigen has not been determined. The record has no base qualities; no much larger clone is one base away.

CD8 naive samples were obtained by positive selection for CCR7 among CD45RO-negative cells, yielding a CD45RA+CCR7+ population from which TemRA cells were excluded. Healthy HIV-negative adults with no recently reported acute infections or vaccinations were included as donors. Every donor was a Caucasian adult living in Nashville, Tennessee, USA. Blood was obtained by leukapheresis, after which PBMCs were separated by Ficoll-Histopaque density gradient centrifugation and cryopreserved in liquid nitrogen vapor phase. Purity and quantity of every magnetically sorted T cell population were checked by analytical flow cytometry. Each sorted fraction had its genomic DNA isolated and then quantified by UV absorbance on a Nanodrop 2000c. Sequencing input: naive CD8+ T cells sorted from blood. In the paper's terms, the cell subset or site label means: CD45RA+CCR7+. This TCR was sampled from a man younger than 35 in good health.

The CDR3: CASSLAVGQGVSEQYF. The nucleotide sequence is given as TGTGCCAGCAGCTTAGCAGTGGGACAGGGGGTAAGCGAGCAGTACTTC. The chain is encoded by TRBV7-2 joined to TRBJ2-7; 11 middle bases align to TRBD1. Spanning cysteine to phenylalanine, the CDR3 consists of 16 amino acids. Left in the record is the CDR3 DNA by itself, 48 bases read in frame from the first base. From V the trimming removes 0 bases and from J it removes 6 bases, while the gene matches leave 7 bases of the junction unaccounted for. CDR1 and CDR2, per the germline V gene, are SGHTA and FQGNSA. The variable domain in full, with residues beyond the CDR3 obtained from the reference TRBV7-2 and TRBJ2-7 genes, is GAGVSQSPSNKVTEKGKDVELRCDPISGHTALYWYRQSLGQGLEFLIYFQGNSAPDKSGLPSDRFSAERTGGSVSTLTIQRTQQEDSAVYLCASSLAVGQGVSEQYFGPGTRLTVT.